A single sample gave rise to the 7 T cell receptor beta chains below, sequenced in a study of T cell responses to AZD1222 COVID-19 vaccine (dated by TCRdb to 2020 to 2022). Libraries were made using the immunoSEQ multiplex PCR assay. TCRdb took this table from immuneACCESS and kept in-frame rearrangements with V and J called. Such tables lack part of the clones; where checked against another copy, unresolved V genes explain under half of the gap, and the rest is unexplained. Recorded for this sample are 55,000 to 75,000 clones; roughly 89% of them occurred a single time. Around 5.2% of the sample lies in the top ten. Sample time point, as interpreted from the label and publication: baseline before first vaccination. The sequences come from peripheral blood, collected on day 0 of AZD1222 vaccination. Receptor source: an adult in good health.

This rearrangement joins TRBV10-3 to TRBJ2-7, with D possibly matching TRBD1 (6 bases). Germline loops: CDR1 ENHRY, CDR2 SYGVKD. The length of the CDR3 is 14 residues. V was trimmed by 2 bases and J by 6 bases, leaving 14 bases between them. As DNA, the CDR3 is TGTGCCATCAGTGAGCGCCAGGGGATGATCGAGCAGTACTTC. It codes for CAISERQGMIEQYF.

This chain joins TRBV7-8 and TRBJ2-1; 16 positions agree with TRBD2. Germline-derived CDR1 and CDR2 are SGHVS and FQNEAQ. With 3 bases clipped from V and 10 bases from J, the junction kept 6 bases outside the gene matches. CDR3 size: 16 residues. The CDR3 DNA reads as TGTGCCAGCAGCTTTGACCTGGGACTAGCGGGGGGGGAGCAGTTCTTC. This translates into CASSFDLGLAGGEQFF.

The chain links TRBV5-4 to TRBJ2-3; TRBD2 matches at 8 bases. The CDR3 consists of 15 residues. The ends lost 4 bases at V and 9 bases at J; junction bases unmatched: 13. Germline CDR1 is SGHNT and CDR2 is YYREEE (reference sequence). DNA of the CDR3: TGTGCCAGCAGCCTGGAGGGCCCGGGGGGGAGGACGCAGTATTTT. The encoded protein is CASSLEGPGGRTQYF. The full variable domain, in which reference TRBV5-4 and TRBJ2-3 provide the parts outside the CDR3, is ETGVTQSPTHLIKTRGQQVTLRCSSQSGHNTVSWYQQALGQGPQFIFQYYREEENGRGNFPPRFSGLQFPNYSSELNVNALELDDSALYLCASSLEGPGGRTQYFGPGTRLTVL.

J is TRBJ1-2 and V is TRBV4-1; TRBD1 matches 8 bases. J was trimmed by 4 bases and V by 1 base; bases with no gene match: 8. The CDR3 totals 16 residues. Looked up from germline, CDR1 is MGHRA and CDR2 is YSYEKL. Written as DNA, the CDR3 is TGCGCCAGCAGCCAAGTTCCAGGGGGCAGGAGCTATGGCTACACCTTC. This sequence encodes CASSQVPGGRSYGYTF.

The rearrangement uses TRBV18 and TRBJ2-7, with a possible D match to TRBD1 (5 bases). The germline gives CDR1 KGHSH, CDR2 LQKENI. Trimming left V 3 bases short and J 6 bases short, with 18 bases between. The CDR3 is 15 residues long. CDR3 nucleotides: TGTGCCAGCTCACCCGAACAGGCGAGAAGTGGCGAGCAGTACTTC. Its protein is CASSPEQARSGEQYF.

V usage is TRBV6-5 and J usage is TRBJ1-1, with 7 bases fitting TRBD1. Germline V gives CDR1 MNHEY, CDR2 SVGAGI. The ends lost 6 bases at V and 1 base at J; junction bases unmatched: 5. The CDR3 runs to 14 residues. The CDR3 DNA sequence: TGTGCCAGCAGCCCACAGGGGAGGAACACTGAAGCTTTCTTT. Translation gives CASSPQGRNTEAFF.

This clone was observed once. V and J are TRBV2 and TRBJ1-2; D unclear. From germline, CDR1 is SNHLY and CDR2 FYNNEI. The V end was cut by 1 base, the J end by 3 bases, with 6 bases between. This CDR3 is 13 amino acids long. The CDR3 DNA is TGTGCCAGCAGTGAAGACACTGACTATGGCTACACCTTC. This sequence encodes CASSEDTDYGYTF.